This T cell receptor (beta chain) was identified in a study of radiotherapy plus CTLA-4 blockade in lung cancer. Study details: Among patients, over 15% showed objective responses, and about 31% had disease control.

As for this clone: Its antigen remains unknown.

The CDR3 contains 16 residues. Looked up from germline, CDR1 is MDHEN and CDR2 is SYDVKM. Trimming took 3 bases from V and 4 from J; bases not matched to a gene: 11. Whole-study results and caveats: TCR clones of tumor origin grew in blood after radiotherapy plus ipilimumab. In blood, early T cell clone dynamics reportedly predicted response best, together with interferon-beta.

People whose metastatic non-small-cell lung cancer was chemo-refractory got focal radiation along with CTLA-4 blockade by ipilimumab. Profiled with immunoSEQ multiplex PCR; TCRdb holds only in-frame clones, not every one. The sample includes roughly 76,000 clones, roughly 74% of them seen just once. The gene calls are TRBV28 and TRBJ2-7, with 8 bases fitting TRBD1. This TCR came from a human donor with non-small cell lung cancer whose response to radiotherapy plus ipilimumab could not be evaluated. The sequences come from peripheral blood, collected from a patient treated with radiotherapy plus ipilimumab. CDR3 sequence: CASSFEVGQGAYEQYF. Written as DNA, the CDR3 is TGTGCCAGCAGTTTCGAGGTGGGGCAGGGGGCTTACGAGCAGTACTTC.